The 13 T cell receptor beta chains below all came from one sample that was sequenced in a study of shared clonotypes between healthy human individuals. The data were produced by immunoSEQ multiplex PCR, yet TCRdb's version contains in-frame clones alone and is incomplete. The data hold over a million clones, with approximately 98.5% observed a single time. The sequencing input was naive CD4+ T cells sorted from blood. Subset meaning: CD45RA+ positively selected. The origin of the receptors is a man in his thirties or forties in good health.

J is TRBJ2-5 and V is TRBV9; 9 bases fit TRBD1. V shed 4 bases and J 4 bases; nucleotides not matched to a gene: 11. Per the germline V gene, CDR1 is SGDLS and CDR2 is YYNGEE. The CDR3 length is 16 residues. In DNA form, the CDR3 reads TGTGCCAGCAGCCCACGGACAGGGGTCGCCACAGAGACCCAGTACTTC. Translated: CASSPRTGVATETQYF.

The V gene is TRBV5-4, the J gene TRBJ1-2, with TRBD1 as a possible D gene (6 bases). Trimming took off 4 bases at V and 2 bases at J, with 15 bases between the two ends. Germline lookup yields CDR1 SGHNT and CDR2 YYREEE (reference sequence). The CDR3 sequence is 15 residues long. CDR3 amino acids: CASSLPPGQNYGYTF. As DNA, the CDR3 is TGTGCCAGCAGCCTCCCACCGGGACAAAACTATGGCTACACCTTC.

This clone occurred once. Distinct nucleotide sequences in the sample also encode this CDR3. CDR3 DNA sequence: TGTGCCAGCAGCGTAGTAGGGGGAGGCCTTTACAATGAGCAGTTCTTC. Its translation is CASSVVGGGLYNEQFF. This chain connects TRBV9 to TRBJ2-1; D may correspond to TRBD1 or TRBD2 (6 bases each). The V gene lost 0 bases and the J gene lost 4 bases, with 14 bases spanning the gap. The CDR3 extends over 16 amino acids. Germline values: CDR1 SGDLS, CDR2 YYNGEE.

This rearrangement joins TRBV16 to TRBJ2-7; D remains ambiguous. This CDR3 has 15 residues. Trimming cost V 2 bases and J 1 base, with 12 bases left between them. In germline, CDR1 is KGHSY, CDR2 FQNENV. The DNA of the CDR3 is TGTGCCAGCAGCCAAAGTTCAGCTAATTCCTACGAGCAGTACTTC. Its translation is CASSQSSANSYEQYF.

The chain couples TRBV5-5 to TRBJ2-7, with D tentatively TRBD1 (6 bases). This CDR3 is 12 amino acids long. The V gene's germline CDR1 is SGHKS and CDR2 YYEKEE (reference sequence). V was clipped by 2 bases and J by 4 bases, with 7 bases between them. In nucleotides, the CDR3 is TGTGCCAGCAGCTTACAGGGATACGAGCAGTACTTC. The encoded protein is CASSLQGYEQYF.

V and J are TRBV6-6 and TRBJ1-4; D is unclear. Trimming stripped 0 bases from V and 7 bases from J, with 12 bases between. Germline CDR1 and CDR2: MNHNY and SVGAGI (reference sequence). The CDR3 contains 15 residues. The CDR3 DNA is TGTGCCAGCAGTTACTCTGCGGGGAGTGGTGAAAAACTGTTTTTT. Protein sequence: CASSYSAGSGEKLFF.

The chain is built from TRBV6-5 and TRBJ1-1; 8 bases map to TRBD1. V trimming: 2 bases; J trimming: 0 bases; junction bases outside the gene matches: 5. CDR3 size: 16 residues. Germline CDR1 MNHEY, CDR2 SVGAGI. The CDR3 is CASSYVGTGVNTEAFF. For the CDR3, the DNA is TGTGCCAGCAGTTACGTGGGGACAGGAGTGAACACTGAAGCTTTCTTT.

This chain uses TRBV7-6 with TRBJ2-3, with 8 bases identical to TRBD1. With V trimmed by 2 bases and J by 1 base, 2 bases remained unmatched. The CDR3 totals 15 residues. Germline CDR1 reads SGHVS; CDR2 reads FNYEAQ. The CDR3 DNA follows: TGTGCCAGCAGCTTAACGACAGGGGGCACAGATACGCAGTATTTT. It is translated as CASSLTTGGTDTQYF.

The chain is built from TRBV5-8 and TRBJ2-1; 14 bases are shared with TRBD2. Germline CDR1 SGHTS, CDR2 YDEGEE. The V and J ends lost 4 bases and 7 bases, in that order; junction bases with no gene match: 19. The CDR3 is made up of 20 amino acids. The CDR3 nucleotides read TGTGCCAGCAGCCCGCGACCGGGACTAGCGGGAGAGGGTTTAGGGAATGAGCAGTTCTTC. This encodes CASSPRPGLAGEGLGNEQFF.

The genes are TRBV5-6 and TRBJ2-5; D is undetermined. The germline CDR1 and CDR2 sequences are SGHDT and YYEEEE. The CDR3 totals 14 residues. Trimming left V 4 bases short and J 4 bases short, with 14 bases between. The CDR3 here is CASSARPLGETQYF. CDR3 DNA sequence: TGTGCCAGCAGCGCCCGACCCTTGGGAGAGACCCAGTACTTC.

The chain joins TRBV27 to TRBJ2-2; 11 positions agree with TRBD2. Losses at the gene ends were 6 bases for V and 4 bases for J; bases not matched to a gene: 4. The CDR3 loop spans 15 amino acids. Per germline, CDR1 MNHEY and CDR2 SMNVEV (reference sequence). The DNA of the CDR3 is TGTGCCAGCAGCGAAGGACTAGCGGGCACCGGGGAGCTGTTTTTT. This sequence encodes CASSEGLAGTGELFF.

The chain links TRBV30 to TRBJ1-2; D unclear. Germline V lookup: CDR1 GTSNPN, CDR2 SVGIG (reference sequence). CDR3 length: 15 amino acids. Trimming pared 2 bases from V and 7 bases from J, leaving 20 bases between. The CDR3, as DNA: TGTGCCTGGAGTTACGGGTGGGGAGAGTCGGGTGGCTACACCTTC. Its translation: CAWSYGWGESGGYTF.

The rearrangement uses TRBV15 and TRBJ2-7, with 10 nucleotides matching TRBD1. The CDR3 extends over 16 amino acids. The ends lost 3 bases at V and 6 bases at J; junction bases unmatched: 11. Germline lookup yields CDR1 LNHNV and CDR2 YYDKDF (reference sequence). The CDR3 DNA reads TGTGCCACCAGCAGGGGAGGAGGGACAGGGGTACTCGAGCAGTACTTC. Its protein product is CATSRGGGTGVLEQYF.